Below are 8 T cell receptor beta chains sequenced from a single sample in a study of T cell changes during pregnancy in multiple sclerosis. TCRdb's copy holds only in-frame clones and misses some; the assay was immunoSEQ multiplex PCR. The sample lists tens of thousands of clones; 96% were seen once. The sample consisted of peripheral blood, taken in the second trimester of pregnancy. The receptors derive from a female donor with multiple sclerosis, enrolled in a pregnancy study.

CDR3 coding DNA: TGTGCCAGCAGCTTACCAATCGACAGGGATAACACTGAAGCTTTCTTT. It specifies CASSLPIDRDNTEAFF. The chain couples TRBV7-9 to TRBJ1-1; 7 bases map to TRBD1. The CDR3 runs to 16 residues. The junction had 8 bases not matched to a gene; V was cut back by 2 bases and J by 2 bases. CDR1 SEHNR and CDR2 FQNEAQ come from the germline V gene (reference sequence). The full variable domain, completed using reference TRBV7-9 and TRBJ1-1, is DTGVSQNPRHKITKRGQNVTFRCDPISEHNRLYWYRQTLGQGPEFLTYFQNEAQLEKSRLLSDRFSAERPKGSFSTLEIQRTEQGDSAMYLCASSLPIDRDNTEAFFGQGTRLTVV.

The chain is built from TRBV4-1 and TRBJ2-7, with D tentatively TRBD2 (6 bases). Germline V gene lookup returns CDR1 MGHRA and CDR2 YSYEKL. The CDR3 has 15 amino acids. V was clipped by 4 bases and J by 2 bases, with 15 bases between them. The CDR3 coding sequence is TGCGCCAGCAGCCGAAGTGGAGGAGGGACCTACGAGCAGTACTTC. Translated: CASSRSGGGTYEQYF.

This chain connects TRBV7-9 to TRBJ1-5; 8 bases map to TRBD1. The CDR3 runs 17 residues. CDR1 is SEHNR, CDR2 FQNEAQ, per germline (reference sequence). V was clipped by 1 base and J by 5 bases; unmatched bases: 10. The chain's CDR3 is CASSLVANGQGDQPQHF. CDR3 bases: TGTGCCAGCAGCTTAGTGGCAAACGGACAGGGCGATCAGCCCCAGCATTTT.

The rearrangement uses TRBV10-3 and TRBJ2-1; 8 nucleotides line up with TRBD2. J lost 10 bases, V lost 4 bases, and 15 bases had no gene match. In germline, CDR1 is ENHRY, CDR2 SYGVKD. The CDR3 is 16 residues long. CDR3 DNA sequence: TGTGCCATCAGTGCGGGGGGGATAGCGGGCCGCTACGAGCAGTTCTTC. Translating it yields CAISAGGIAGRYEQFF.

Turning to this clone: Germline is not matched at one junction end, which may reflect a read error. This CDR3 reads CASQSGGANYSYTF. DNA of the CDR3: TGTGCCAGTCAGTCAGGGGGCGCTAACTATAGCTACACCTTC. This sequence joins TRBV19 and TRBJ1-2; 8 positions match TRBD1. This CDR3 is built from 14 residues. CDR1 is LNHDA, CDR2 SQIVND, per germline (reference sequence).

The J gene is TRBJ2-6, the V gene TRBV5-1; D is undetermined. Germline CDR1 reads SGHRS; CDR2 reads YFSETQ. The CDR3 is made up of 15 amino acids. V shed 1 base and J shed 0 bases, with 5 bases lying between them. CDR3: CASSLWASGANVLTF. The CDR3 DNA sequence: TGCGCCAGCAGCTTGTGGGCCTCTGGGGCCAACGTCCTGACTTTC.

V usage is TRBV29-1 and J usage is TRBJ2-2; weak D call: TRBD1 (6 bases). Trimming shortened V by 5 bases and J by 7 bases, and 20 bases separated the two germline ends. The CDR3 sequence is 15 residues long. Per the germline V gene, CDR1 is SQVTM and CDR2 is ANQGSEA. In DNA, the CDR3 is TGCAGCGTTCTGGACAGAACCTACCAAGGCGGGGAGCTGTTTTTT. It specifies CSVLDRTYQGGELFF.

The gene calls are TRBV4-1 and TRBJ2-5; D not resolved. V was pared by 1 base and J by 6 bases, with 9 bases between. CDR3 size: 13 residues. Germline CDR1 is MGHRA and CDR2 is YSYEKL. This CDR3 reads CASSQALIQTQYF. CDR3 DNA: TGCGCCAGCAGCCAAGCTCTAATACAGACCCAGTACTTC.